This TCR beta chain was captured by sequencing in a study of T cells after yellow fever vaccination. Across the study: Preparation of the low-cell-number fractions used SMART-Seq v4 Ultra Low Input.

TCR cDNA, made by 5'RACE template switching, carried an added universal primer site and UMIs. MiXCR, applied by TCRdb to the 5' RACE reads, yields one record per CDR3 protein. The data hold 400,000 or so distinct CDR3 sequences, with around a sixth observed a single time. The table lists this clonotype with a few counts. The target antigen is unknown. Findings and caveats of the study: Among primary-vaccination clones, most reappeared after the booster, at about 95% for CD4 and around 90% for CD8.

The source was PBMCs, collected before the yellow fever booster vaccination. The receptor was derived from a man younger than 35 who received the YFV17D yellow fever vaccine.

CDR3 sequence: CASTPDPSSYNEQFF. In DNA, the CDR3 is TGTGCCAGCACCCCTGATCCGAGCTCCTACAATGAGCAGTTCTTC. The chain recombines TRBV3-1 with TRBJ2-1; D is undetermined. The CDR3 is 15 residues long. Trimming pared 7 bases from V and 0 bases from J, leaving 13 bases between. From germline, CDR1 is LGHDT and CDR2 YNNKEL (reference sequence).